Given below is one T cell receptor (beta chain) in context. What it binds is not known. This entry is derived from a study of human T cells and chemical hapten exposure. Overall study findings and caveats: DPC sensitization did not alter TCRs above 1 in 1000 frequency.

The germline V gene has CDR1 SQVTM and CDR2 ANQGSEA. The V and J ends lost 7 bases and 2 bases respectively, with 14 bases between them. The CDR3 is 13 residues long. Indicated time point: patch test 3, about 24 weeks after DPC sensitization. The sample's treatment: therapeutic diphenylcyclopropenone sensitization with weekly scalp DPC. TCRdb reanalysed the RACE reads using MiXCR and keeps one entry per CDR3 protein. The data contain about 160,000 distinct CDR3 sequences, approximately 30% of them singletons. This TCR was recovered from a young woman with alopecia areata. Some clones in this sample may be carry-over from other donors' samples. The chain has TRBV29-1 and TRBJ1-1; D gene uncertain. Sample: whole blood, taken in connection with sensitization to the hapten diphenylcyclopropenone (DPC). The CDR3 DNA reads TGCAGCGCTGTGAACTCTCTAAACACTGAAGCTTTCTTT. Residues: CSAVNSLNTEAFF. Full variable domain (remainder filled in from reference TRBV29-1 and TRBJ1-1): SAVISQKPSRDICQRGTSLTIQCQVDSQVTMMFWYRQQPGQSLTLIATANQGSEATYESGFVIDKFPISRPNLTFSTLTVSNMSPEDSSIYLCSAVNSLNTEAFFGQGTRLTVV.